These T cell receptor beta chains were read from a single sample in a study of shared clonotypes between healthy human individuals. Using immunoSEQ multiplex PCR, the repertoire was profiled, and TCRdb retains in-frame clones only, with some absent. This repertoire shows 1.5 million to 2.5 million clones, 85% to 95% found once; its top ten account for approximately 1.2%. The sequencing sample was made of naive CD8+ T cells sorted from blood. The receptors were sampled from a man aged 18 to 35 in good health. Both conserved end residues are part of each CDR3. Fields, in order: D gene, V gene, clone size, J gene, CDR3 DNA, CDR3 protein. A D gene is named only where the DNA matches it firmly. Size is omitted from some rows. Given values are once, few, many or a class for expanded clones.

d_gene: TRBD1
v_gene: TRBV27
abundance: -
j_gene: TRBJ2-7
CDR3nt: TGTGCCAGCAGTTACAGGGGACCCCTCTACGAGCAGTACTTC
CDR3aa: CASSYRGPLYEQYF

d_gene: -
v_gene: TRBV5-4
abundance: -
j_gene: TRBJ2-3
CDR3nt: TGTGCCAGCAGCTCCTGGGGGGGCCTAGATACGCAGTATTTT
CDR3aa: CASSSWGGLDTQYF

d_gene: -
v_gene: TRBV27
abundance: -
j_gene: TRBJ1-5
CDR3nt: TGTGCCAGCACTCCCCATCTGGGAAGCAATCAGCCCCAGCATTTT
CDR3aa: CASTPHLGSNQPQHF

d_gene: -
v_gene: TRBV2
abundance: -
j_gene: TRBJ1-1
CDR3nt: TGTGCCAGCAGTGGGATCGGGATCGGCACTGAAGCTTTCTTT
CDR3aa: CASSGIGIGTEAFF

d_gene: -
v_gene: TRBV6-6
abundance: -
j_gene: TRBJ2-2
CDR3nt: TGTGCCAGCAGCCCCGGTGGAGCTGTTTTT
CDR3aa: CASSPGGAVF

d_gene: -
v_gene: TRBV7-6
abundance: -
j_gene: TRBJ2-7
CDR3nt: TGTGCCAGCAGCTTAGCGGCCTACCGCCCGAGCGAGCAGTACTTC
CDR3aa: CASSLAAYRPSEQYF

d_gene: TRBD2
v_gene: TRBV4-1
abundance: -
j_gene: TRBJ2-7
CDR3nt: TGCGCCAGCAGAGTACTAGCGGAGAGCTCCTACGAGCAGTACTTC
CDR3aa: CASRVLAESSYEQYF

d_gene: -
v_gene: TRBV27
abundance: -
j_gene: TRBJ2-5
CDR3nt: TGTGCCAGCAGCACAGGGACTTACCAAGAGACCCAGTACTTC
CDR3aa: CASSTGTYQETQYF

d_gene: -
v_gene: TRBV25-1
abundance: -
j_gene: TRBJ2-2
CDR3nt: TGTGCCAGCACCCAGGGTCTCGGCACCGGGGAGCTGTTTTTT
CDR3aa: CASTQGLGTGELFF

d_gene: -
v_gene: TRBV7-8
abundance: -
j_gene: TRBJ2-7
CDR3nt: TGTGCCAGCAGCTTAGTCAGGGTTGGTTACGAGCAGTACTTC
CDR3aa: CASSLVRVGYEQYF

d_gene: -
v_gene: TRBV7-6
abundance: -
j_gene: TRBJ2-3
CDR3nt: TGTGCCAGCAGCTTAGACTCCGGGATTTCATATTTT
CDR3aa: CASSLDSGISYF

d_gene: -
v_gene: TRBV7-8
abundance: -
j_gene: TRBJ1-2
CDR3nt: TGTGCCAGCAGCTTCGATACTTCGGGTCAGGGAAAGAACTATGGCTACACCTTC
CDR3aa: CASSFDTSGQGKNYGYTF

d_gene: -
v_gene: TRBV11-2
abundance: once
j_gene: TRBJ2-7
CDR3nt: TGTGCCAGCAGCTGGGGTGAGTGGGGAAGCTCCTACGAGCAGTACTTC
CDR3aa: CASSWGEWGSSYEQYF

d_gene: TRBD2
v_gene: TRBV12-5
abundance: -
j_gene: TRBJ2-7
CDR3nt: TGTGCTAGTGGTCCAGGACTAGCGGGAGTGGAAGAGCAGTACTTC
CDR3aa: CASGPGLAGVEEQYF

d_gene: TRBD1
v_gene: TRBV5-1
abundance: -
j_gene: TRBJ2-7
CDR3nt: TGCGCCAGCAGCTGGGACAGTGTCGACGAGCAGTACTTC
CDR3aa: CASSWDSVDEQYF

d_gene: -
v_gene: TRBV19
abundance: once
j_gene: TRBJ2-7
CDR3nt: TGTGCCACCCTCGGGGACACCTACGAGCAGTACTTC
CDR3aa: CATLGDTYEQYF

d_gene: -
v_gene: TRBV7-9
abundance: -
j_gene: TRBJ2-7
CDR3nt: TGTGCCAGCAGCCCCCCTTACTACGAGCAGTACTTC
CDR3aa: CASSPPYYEQYF

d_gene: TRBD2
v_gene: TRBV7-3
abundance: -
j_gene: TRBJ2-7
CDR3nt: TGTGCCAGCAGTCCCATAGCGGGGAGCTCCTACGAGCAGTACTTC
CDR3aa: CASSPIAGSSYEQYF

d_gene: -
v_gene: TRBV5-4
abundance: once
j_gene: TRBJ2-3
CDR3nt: TGTGCCAGCAGCTTGCCTCCTTCTTTCACAGATACGCAGTATTTT
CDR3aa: CASSLPPSFTDTQYF

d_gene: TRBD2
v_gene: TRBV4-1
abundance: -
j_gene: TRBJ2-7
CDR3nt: TGCGCCAGCAGCCAAGATGACGGGGGGTTCTACGAGCAGTACTTC
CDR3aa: CASSQDDGGFYEQYF

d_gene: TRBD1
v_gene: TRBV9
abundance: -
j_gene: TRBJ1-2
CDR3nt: TGTGCCAGCAGCGTAGCGAAGGACAGGCCCGGTGGCTACACCTTC
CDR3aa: CASSVAKDRPGGYTF

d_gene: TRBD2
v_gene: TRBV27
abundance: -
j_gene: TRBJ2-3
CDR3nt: TGTGCCAGTAAGCGGGGGGGTGGAGATACGCAGTATTTT
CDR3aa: CASKRGGGDTQYF

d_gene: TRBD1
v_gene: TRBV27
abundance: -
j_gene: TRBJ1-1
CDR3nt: TGTGCCAGCAGTTTTTTACAGGGGGGAACTGAAGCTTTCTTT
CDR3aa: CASSFLQGGTEAFF

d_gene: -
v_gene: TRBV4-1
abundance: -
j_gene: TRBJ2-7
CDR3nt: TGCGCCAGCAGTTTTGGGGGTCCCTACGAGCAGTACTTC
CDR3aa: CASSFGGPYEQYF

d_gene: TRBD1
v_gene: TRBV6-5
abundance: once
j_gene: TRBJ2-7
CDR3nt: TGTGCCAGCAGCACATGGCAGGGGGCCGAGCAGTACTTC
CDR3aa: CASSTWQGAEQYF

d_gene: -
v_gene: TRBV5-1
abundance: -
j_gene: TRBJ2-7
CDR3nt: TGCGCCAGCAGCATTGGGTCCGGAGCCTACGAGCAGTACTTC
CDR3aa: CASSIGSGAYEQYF

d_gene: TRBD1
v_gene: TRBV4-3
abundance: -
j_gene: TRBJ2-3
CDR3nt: TGCGCCAGCAGCCAGGAAACAGGGGGCAACAGGGATACGCAGTATTTT
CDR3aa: CASSQETGGNRDTQYF

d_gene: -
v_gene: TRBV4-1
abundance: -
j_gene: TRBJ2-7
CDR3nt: TGCGCCAGCAGCCAAGAGGGGATTCGACCGACGGGGGAGCAGTACTTC
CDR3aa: CASSQEGIRPTGEQYF

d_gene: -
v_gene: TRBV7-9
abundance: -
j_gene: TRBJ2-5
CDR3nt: TGTGCCAGCAGCTTTCTCAGCGGGCTCGAGGAGACCCAGTACTTC
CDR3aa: CASSFLSGLEETQYF

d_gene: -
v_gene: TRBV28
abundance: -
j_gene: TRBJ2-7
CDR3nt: TGTGCCAGCAGTTTATCATGGGACTACGAGCAGTACTTC
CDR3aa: CASSLSWDYEQYF

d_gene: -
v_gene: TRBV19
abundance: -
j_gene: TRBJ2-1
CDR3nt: TGTGCCAGTAGTATAGAGGCGTACAATGAGCAGTTCTTC
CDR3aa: CASSIEAYNEQFF

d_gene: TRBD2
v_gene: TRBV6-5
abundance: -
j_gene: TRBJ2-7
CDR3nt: TGTGCCAGCAGTTACTCGATCGGGAGGAGAACCTACGAGCAGTACTTC
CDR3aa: CASSYSIGRRTYEQYF

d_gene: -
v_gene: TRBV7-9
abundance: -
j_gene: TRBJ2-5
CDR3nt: TGTGCCAGCAGCTTAGCGCCGGAGACCCAGTACTTC
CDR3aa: CASSLAPETQYF

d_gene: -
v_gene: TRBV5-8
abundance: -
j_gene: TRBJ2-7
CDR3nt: TGTGCCAGCAGCTTGGGTGGGCTCCTCGACGAGCAGTACTTC
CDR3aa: CASSLGGLLDEQYF

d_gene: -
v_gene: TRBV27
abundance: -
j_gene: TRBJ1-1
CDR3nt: TGTGCCAGCAGTCCACTCCGAGGCAGGGGCAACACTGAAGCTTTCTTT
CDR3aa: CASSPLRGRGNTEAFF

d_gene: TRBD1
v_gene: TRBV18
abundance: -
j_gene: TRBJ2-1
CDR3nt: TGTGCCAGCTCACCGGGACAGGGGGGTGGAAATGAGCAGTTCTTC
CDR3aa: CASSPGQGGGNEQFF

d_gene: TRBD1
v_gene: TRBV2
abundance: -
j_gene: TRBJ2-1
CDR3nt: TGTGCCAGCAGAGACCTAGCAGGGGGTTACAATGAGCAGTTCTTC
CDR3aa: CASRDLAGGYNEQFF

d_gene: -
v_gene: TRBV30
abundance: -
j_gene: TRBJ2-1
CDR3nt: TGTGCCTGGATCACACCTGGGGTCCCCTACAATGAGCAGTTCTTC
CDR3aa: CAWITPGVPYNEQFF

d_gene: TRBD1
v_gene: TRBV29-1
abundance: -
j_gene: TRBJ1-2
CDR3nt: TGCAGCGTAGACCGACAGGGCGAAGGCTACACCTTC
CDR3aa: CSVDRQGEGYTF

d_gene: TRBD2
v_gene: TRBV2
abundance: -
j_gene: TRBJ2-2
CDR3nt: TGTGCCAGCAGTGAACGTCCAGCGGGAGGACGCACCGGGGAGCTGTTTTTT
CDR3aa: CASSERPAGGRTGELFF